A selection of T cell receptor beta chains follows, all from one sample in a study of neurological immune-mediated disorders. TCRdb recomputed calls from the 5' RACE reads with MiXCR, one row per CDR3 protein. The data hold roughly 62,000 distinct CDR3 sequences, with 2% to 3% observed a single time. Sequencing was performed on PBMCs. The receptors were gathered from a man aged 50-60 years with multiple sclerosis. The CDR3 runs from the conserved cysteine through the conserved F or W. A D gene is named only where the DNA matches it firmly. Clone size is given as once, few or many counts, or a class when the clone is expanded.

j_gene: TRBJ2-7
v_gene: TRBV12-3/TRBV12-4
abundance: many
d_gene: -
CDR3aa: CASSPTGSHLEQYF
CDR3nt: TGTGCCAGCAGTCCAACAGGGAGTCACCTCGAGCAGTACTTC

j_gene: TRBJ2-2
v_gene: TRBV5-1
abundance: many
d_gene: -
CDR3aa: CASSLALRDTGELFF
CDR3nt: TGCGCCAGCAGCTTGGCCTTGAGGGACACCGGGGAGCTGTTTTTT

j_gene: TRBJ2-1
v_gene: TRBV5-1
abundance: many
d_gene: TRBD1
CDR3aa: CASSRLHRDRVTYNEQFF
CDR3nt: TGCGCCAGCAGCCGACTCCACCGGGACAGGGTTACTTACAATGAGCAGTTCTTC

j_gene: TRBJ2-7
v_gene: TRBV20-1
abundance: many
d_gene: TRBD1
CDR3aa: CSARDSQGAHEQYF
CDR3nt: TGCAGTGCTAGAGATTCCCAGGGGGCTCACGAGCAGTACTTC

j_gene: TRBJ2-3
v_gene: TRBV7-2
abundance: many
d_gene: -
CDR3aa: CASSLGGAWSDTQYF
CDR3nt: TGTGCCAGCAGCTTAGGGGGGGCTTGGTCAGATACGCAGTATTTT

j_gene: TRBJ1-4
v_gene: TRBV18
abundance: many
d_gene: TRBD1
CDR3aa: CASSPRTGPNEKLFF
CDR3nt: TGTGCCAGCTCACCACGGACAGGACCGAATGAAAAACTGTTTTTT

j_gene: TRBJ1-6
v_gene: TRBV20-1
abundance: few
d_gene: -
CDR3aa: CSAVPVQGLYSPLHF
CDR3nt: TGCAGTGCTGTCCCTGTACAGGGTTTGTATTCACCCCTACACTTT

j_gene: TRBJ1-4
v_gene: TRBV4-3
abundance: many
d_gene: -
CDR3aa: CASSQELGANGEKLFF
CDR3nt: TGCGCCAGCAGCCAAGAGTTAGGGGCCAACGGAGAAAAACTGTTTTTT

j_gene: TRBJ2-3
v_gene: TRBV12-3/TRBV12-4
abundance: many
d_gene: TRBD1
CDR3aa: CASSSRGLGTDTQYF
CDR3nt: TGTGCCAGCAGTTCGAGGGGGCTTGGCACAGATACGCAGTATTTT

j_gene: TRBJ1-6
v_gene: TRBV6-5
abundance: many
d_gene: -
CDR3aa: CASSSNSLGSPLHF
CDR3nt: TGTGCCAGCAGTTCCAACAGTCTGGGATCACCCCTCCACTTT

j_gene: TRBJ1-4
v_gene: TRBV7-9
abundance: many
d_gene: -
CDR3aa: CASSLAGPEKLFF
CDR3nt: TGTGCCAGCAGCTTGGCAGGCCCTGAAAAACTGTTTTTT

j_gene: TRBJ2-3
v_gene: TRBV24-1
abundance: many
d_gene: -
CDR3aa: CATSDNERSTDTQYF
CDR3nt: TGTGCCACCAGTGATAACGAACGGAGCACAGATACGCAGTATTTT

j_gene: TRBJ1-2
v_gene: TRBV20-1
abundance: many
d_gene: TRBD1
CDR3aa: CSATGQGNYGYTF
CDR3nt: TGCAGTGCTACGGGACAGGGGAACTATGGCTACACCTTC

j_gene: TRBJ1-6
v_gene: TRBV20-1
abundance: many
d_gene: -
CDR3aa: CSARGGDSPLHF
CDR3nt: TGCAGTGCTAGAGGAGGGGATTCACCCCTCCACTTT

j_gene: TRBJ2-7
v_gene: TRBV6-5
abundance: many
d_gene: -
CDR3aa: CASSYSGGSYEQYF
CDR3nt: TGTGCCAGCAGTTACTCAGGAGGTTCCTACGAGCAGTACTTC

j_gene: TRBJ2-1
v_gene: TRBV7-7
abundance: many
d_gene: TRBD2
CDR3aa: CASSPAGGSHNEQFF
CDR3nt: TGTGCCAGCAGCCCAGCCGGGGGGTCTCACAATGAGCAGTTCTTC

j_gene: TRBJ1-5
v_gene: TRBV6-6
abundance: many
d_gene: -
CDR3aa: CASSYAQGGSNQPQHF
CDR3nt: TGTGCCAGCAGTTACGCGCAAGGGGGGAGCAATCAGCCCCAGCATTTT